What follows are 21 T cell receptor beta chains derived from one specimen sequenced in a study of OX40 agonist ivuxolimab in advanced cancers. Produced via immunoSEQ multiplex PCR; TCRdb's table is partial and in-frame only. Of roughly 80,000 clones detected, roughly 91% appear once; the ten largest clones hold around 0.32%. Here the sequenced sample was CD4+ or CD8+ T cells sorted from blood, taken in a trial of the OX40 agonist ivuxolimab. These receptor sequences come from an adult with an advanced solid tumor such as melanoma, head and neck, liver or kidney cancer.

The CDR3 coding sequence is TGTGCCAGCGAAAGACTAGCGGGGGCGGATACGCAGTATTTT. Its protein product is CASERLAGADTQYF. The chain couples TRBV27 to TRBJ2-3, with 12 bases that match TRBD2. The CDR3 contains 14 residues. Germline assignment: CDR1 MNHEY and CDR2 SMNVEV (reference sequence). V trimming: 8 bases; J trimming: 6 bases; junction bases outside the gene matches: 6.

V usage is TRBV28 and J usage is TRBJ1-2, with D perhaps matching TRBD1 (6 bases). Germline V gene sequence: CDR1 MDHEN, CDR2 SYDVKM. Trimming removed 5 bases from V and 8 bases from J, with 21 bases in between. CDR3 length equals 15 residues. The CDR3 DNA sequence: TGTGCCAGCAGTCTTGGGGGGCCCCAGGCGGGGGGCTACACCTTC. Translating it yields CASSLGGPQAGGYTF.

The chain employs TRBV27 and TRBJ1-2; 9 nucleotides line up with TRBD1. The germline CDR1 and CDR2 sequences are MNHEY and SMNVEV (reference sequence). V trimming: 3 bases; J trimming: 4 bases; junction bases outside the gene matches: 12. This CDR3 comprises 17 residues. In DNA form, the CDR3 reads TGTGCCAGCAGTTTTAGACTAACAGGGGGCCTTAGCTATGGCTACACCTTC. It encodes CASSFRLTGGLSYGYTF.

This clone was detected once. This sequence joins TRBV19 and TRBJ1-2; no reliable D call. Trimming took 5 bases from V and 8 from J, leaving 9 bases between them. Germline CDR1 is LNHDA and CDR2 is SQIVND (reference sequence). The CDR3 spans 11 residues. The CDR3 coding sequence is TGTGCCAGTAGTGCCAGTTGGGGCTACACCTTC. This translates into CASSASWGYTF.

The rearrangement uses TRBV7-2 and TRBJ2-2; TRBD2 might be the D (5 bases). CDR3 size: 16 residues. V lost 5 bases and J lost 1, with 14 bases in between. The V gene's germline CDR1 is SGHTA and CDR2 FQGNSA. CDR3 coding DNA: TGTGCCAGCAGCCCCGGGGTAGGCCGGAACACCGGGGAGCTGTTTTTT. Its translation: CASSPGVGRNTGELFF.

This chain joins TRBV4-2 and TRBJ2-2; TRBD2 matches 10 bases. CDR3 length equals 17 residues. V lost 3 bases, J lost 6 bases, and 10 bases stayed unmatched. The germline gives CDR1 LGHNA, CDR2 YNFKEQ. CDR3 sequence: CASSHTGERGGPGELFF. For the CDR3, the DNA is TGTGCCAGCAGCCACACGGGCGAGCGGGGGGGCCCCGGGGAGCTGTTTTTT.

The chain has TRBV28 and TRBJ2-7, with 8 nucleotides matching TRBD2. The CDR3 sequence is 14 residues long. The junction had 6 bases not matched to a gene; V was cut back by 4 bases and J by 4 bases. The germline CDR1 and CDR2 sequences are MDHEN and SYDVKM. The CDR3 region has the DNA TGTGCCAGCAGTTACCCCGGGGGGGATTACGAGCAGTACTTC. It codes for CASSYPGGDYEQYF.

The chain carries TRBV6-5 and TRBJ1-2; D unresolved. CDR3 length: 15 residues. Germline V CDR1 and CDR2: MNHEY, SVGAGI. V shed 4 bases and J shed 1 base, with 13 bases lying between them. The CDR3 protein is CASSSTTAGNYGYTF. CDR3 DNA: TGTGCCAGCAGTTCAACCACGGCCGGTAACTATGGCTACACCTTC.

This clone occurred once. Relative to the germline gene, one junction end is altered; a read error may explain this. Other nucleotide sequences from this sample produce the same CDR3. The V and J genes are TRBV5-1 and TRBJ2-2; 10 positions match TRBD1. Germline CDR1 reads SGHRS; CDR2 reads YFSETQ. This CDR3 has 16 residues. In nucleotides, the CDR3 is TGCGCCAGCAGCTTGACGGGACAGGGGAACACCGGGGAACTGTTTTTT. Encoded protein: CASSLTGQGNTGELFF.

The chain joins TRBV18 to TRBJ2-7, with TRBD2 matching 8 bases. Germline CDR1 is KGHSH and CDR2 is LQKENI. The CDR3 is 14 residues long. The J segment lost 2 bases and the V segment lost 8 bases, leaving 8 bases of the junction unmatched. The CDR3 region is CASAEAGVTYEQYF. CDR3 nucleotides: TGTGCCAGCGCCGAAGCGGGAGTGACCTACGAGCAGTACTTC.

CDR3 sequence: CASSLAGGLAGGNNEQFF. Written as DNA, the CDR3 is TGCGCCAGCAGCTTGGCCGGGGGACTAGCGGGGGGCAACAATGAGCAGTTCTTC. The chain employs TRBV5-1 and TRBJ2-1, with 15 bases that match TRBD2. The length of the CDR3 is 18 residues. The ends lost 0 bases at V and 5 bases at J; junction bases unmatched: 6. Germline CDR1 is SGHRS and CDR2 is YFSETQ. Looking up the rest from reference TRBV5-1 and TRBJ2-1 gives the full variable domain: KAGVTQTPRYLIKTRGQQVTLSCSPISGHRSVSWYQQTPGQGLQFLFEYFSETQRNKGNFPGRFSGRQFSNSRSEMNVSTLELGDSALYLCASSLAGGLAGGNNEQFFGPGTRLTVL.

This rearrangement joins TRBV4-3 to TRBJ1-2; D unresolved. V lost 0 bases to trimming and J lost 3 bases, with 11 bases between them. Germline V gene data show CDR1 as LGHNA and CDR2 as YSLEER. This CDR3 region has 15 residues. CDR3 DNA sequence: TGCGCCAGCAGCCAAGAACGGACGGATCACTATGGCTACACCTTC. Residues: CASSQERTDHYGYTF.

The chain is built from TRBV29-1 and TRBJ2-3, with 15 nucleotides matching TRBD2. The V segment lost 3 bases and the J segment 4 bases; nucleotides outside the gene matches: 8. The CDR3 loop spans 17 amino acids. Per the germline V gene, CDR1 is SQVTM and CDR2 is ANQGSEA. The CDR3 coding sequence is TGCAGCGTTGAGGGGACTAGCGGGAGGACCTTCCCAGATACGCAGTATTTT. Translating it yields CSVEGTSGRTFPDTQYF.

This chain links TRBV30 with TRBJ1-5, with no clear D. The CDR3 is made up of 14 amino acids. The V gene lost 0 bases and the J gene lost 0 bases, with 6 bases spanning the gap. The V gene's germline CDR1 is GTSNPN and CDR2 SVGIG (reference sequence). The CDR3 loop reads CAWSVAISNQPQHF. In nucleotides, the CDR3 is TGTGCCTGGAGTGTTGCTATTAGCAATCAGCCCCAGCATTTT.

This clone is a singleton in its sample. The chain combines TRBV20-1 with TRBJ1-1; D not resolved. Germline CDR1 DFQATT, CDR2 SNEGSKA (reference sequence). CDR3 size: 11 residues. The ends were cut back, 5 bases at V and 5 bases at J, with 9 bases in the middle. CDR3 bases: TGCAGTGCTGACCGGGAGACTGAAGCTTTCTTT. It codes for CSADRETEAFF.

V usage is TRBV25-1 and J usage is TRBJ1-6; D might be TRBD1 (5 bases). The V end was cut by 2 bases, the J end by 7 bases, with 6 bases between. Germline CDR1 and CDR2: MGHDK and SYGVNS. The CDR3 runs 13 residues. The CDR3 DNA follows: TGTGCCAGCAGTGAACAGGGAAATTCACCCCTCCACTTT. Protein product: CASSEQGNSPLHF.

This CDR3 reads CASSLGESRDKNIQYF. DNA for the CDR3: TGCGCCAGCAGCTTAGGGGAATCCCGGGACAAAAACATTCAGTACTTC. The V call is TRBV5-1, the J call TRBJ2-4; D may match TRBD1 or TRBD2 (5 bases each). This CDR3 contains 16 residues. Per germline, CDR1 SGHRS and CDR2 YFSETQ. V was trimmed by 2 bases and J by 3 bases, leaving 15 bases between them.

The chain combines TRBV28 with TRBJ2-7, with D possibly TRBD1 on 6 matching bases. V shed 5 bases and J shed 4 bases, with 15 bases lying between them. Germline V gene data show CDR1 as MDHEN and CDR2 as SYDVKM. The CDR3 extends over 14 amino acids. Here the CDR3 reads CASSTPGHSYEQYF. The CDR3 region has the DNA TGTGCCAGCAGTACTCCGGGACACTCTTACGAGCAGTACTTC.

The rearrangement uses TRBV14 and TRBJ2-6; D is undetermined. Germline V lookup: CDR1 SGHDN, CDR2 FVKESK. The CDR3 runs 16 residues. The V and J ends lost 2 bases and 2 bases respectively, with 10 bases between them. CDR3 amino acids: CASSQPGPPGANVLTF. As DNA, the CDR3 is TGTGCCAGCAGCCAACCCGGCCCCCCTGGGGCCAACGTCCTGACTTTC.

The chain couples TRBV11-2 to TRBJ2-5; D ambiguous. The CDR3 has 12 amino acids. V was trimmed by 1 base and J by 5 bases, leaving 5 bases between them. CDR1 is SGHAT and CDR2 is FQNNGV in the germline V gene. CDR3 nucleotide sequence: TGTGCCAGCAGCTTAGCAAGGGAGACCCAGTACTTC. Amino acid sequence: CASSLARETQYF.

The genes are TRBV7-2 and TRBJ2-1; 10 bases align to TRBD2. Losses at the gene ends were 3 bases for V and 3 bases for J; bases not matched to a gene: 2. CDR1 and CDR2 from the germline V gene are SGHTA and FQGNSA. The CDR3 sequence is 15 residues long. CDR3: CASSFSSGGYNEQFF. DNA for the CDR3: TGTGCCAGCAGCTTCTCTAGCGGGGGCTACAATGAGCAGTTCTTC.